The 17 T cell receptor beta chains presented below share a single source sample, sequenced in a study of blood T cell repertoires in COVID-19. The protocol was immunoSEQ multiplex PCR, while the TCRdb copy is restricted to in-frame clones and leaves out a portion. The data hold a few hundred thousand clones, with 75% to 85% observed a single time. Specimen: PBMCs or T cells enriched from blood (not recorded which). These receptors were taken from a woman between 40 and 50 years old with acute COVID-19.

This clone was seen only once. The J gene is TRBJ1-1, the V gene TRBV9, with D perhaps TRBD1 (5 bases). The germline V and J ends were trimmed by 3 bases and 1 base, with 7 bases remaining between them. The CDR3 is made up of 13 amino acids. Germline CDR1 reads SGDLS; CDR2 reads YYNGEE. CDR3 in amino acids: CASSAGANTEAFF. In nucleotides, the CDR3 is TGTGCCAGCAGCGCTGGGGCGAACACTGAAGCTTTCTTT. Complete variable domain (other parts from reference TRBV9 and TRBJ1-1): DSGVTQTPKHLITATGQRVTLRCSPRSGDLSVYWYQQSLDQGLQFLIQYYNGEERAKGNILERFSAQQFPDLHSELNLSSLELGDSALYFCASSAGANTEAFFGQGTRLTVV.

This clone was found once. V gene TRBV12-3 or TRBV12-4 combines with J gene TRBJ1-1; D may be TRBD1 (5 bases). V was cut by 5 bases and J by 7 bases, with 11 bases left in between. This CDR3 has 12 amino acids. The CDR3 reads CASSTQGNEAFF. CDR3 sequence (DNA): TGTGCCAGCAGTACCCAGGGAAATGAAGCTTTCTTT.

The chain joins TRBV19 to TRBJ2-4; maybe TRBD1 (6 bases). CDR3 length: 17 residues. Germline V CDR1 and CDR2: LNHDA, SQIVND (reference sequence). Trimming took 0 bases from V and 2 from J, leaving 14 bases between them. This chain's CDR3 is CASSIEPRGATKNIQYF. The CDR3, as DNA: TGTGCCAGTAGTATAGAGCCCAGGGGCGCGACCAAAAACATTCAGTACTTC.

The gene calls are TRBV18 and TRBJ2-1; TRBD2 is a possible D gene (5 bases). Trimming shortened V by 1 base and J by 3 bases, and 16 bases separated the two germline ends. The CDR3 covers 17 residues. Per germline, CDR1 KGHSH and CDR2 LQKENI. The DNA of the CDR3 is TGTGCCAGCTCACCACTTCGACTATCCGTACTCTACAATGAGCAGTTCTTC. Amino acids: CASSPLRLSVLYNEQFF.

The chain combines TRBV30 with TRBJ1-1, with a weak D call TRBD1 (5 bases). Between the trimmed V and J ends, which lost 5 bases and 0 bases, there was a span of 13 bases. Per the germline V gene, CDR1 is GTSNPN and CDR2 is SVGIG (reference sequence). This CDR3 has 14 amino acids. This chain's CDR3 is CAWGTRSMNTEAFF. Here the CDR3 DNA reads TGTGCCTGGGGGACGCGGAGTATGAACACTGAAGCTTTCTTT.

The CDR3 DNA follows: TGTGCCAGCACCAGGATCTCTGGAAACACCATATATTTT. It specifies CASTRISGNTIYF. The chain carries TRBV19 and TRBJ1-3; no firm D call. The ends were cut back, 9 bases at V and 0 bases at J, with 9 bases in the middle. The germline gives CDR1 LNHDA, CDR2 SQIVND (reference sequence). The CDR3 spans 13 residues.

The genes are TRBV12-5 and TRBJ1-2; 8 bases line up with TRBD1. Germline values: CDR1 LGHNT, CDR2 FRNRAP. V was clipped by 5 bases and J by 8 bases; unmatched bases: 7. The CDR3 totals 13 residues. The CDR3 nucleotides read TGTGCTAGTGGTGTGGACAGGGTGGGCGGCTACACCTTC. Translated: CASGVDRVGGYTF.

This chain joins TRBV4-1 and TRBJ2-1, with a weak D call TRBD2 (6 bases). V lost 3 bases to trimming and J lost 9 bases, with 18 bases between them. The CDR3 totals 15 residues. CDR1 is MGHRA and CDR2 is YSYEKL in the germline V gene. The CDR3 loop reads CASSQAGTWDREQFF. CDR3 sequence (DNA): TGCGCCAGCAGCCAGGCCGGGACTTGGGATCGTGAGCAGTTCTTC.

This clone was seen a few times. The rearrangement links TRBV2 to TRBJ2-3, with 7 bases aligning to TRBD1. Trimming cost V 6 bases and J 9 bases; bases outside gene matches: 15. Germline CDR1 SNHLY, CDR2 FYNNEI. The CDR3 extends over 15 amino acids. In DNA form, the CDR3 reads TGTGCCAGCAGGATAGCAGGGGCAGGGGGTGGGACGCAGTATTTT. Translating it yields CASRIAGAGGGTQYF.

The V gene is TRBV12-5, the J gene TRBJ1-1, with D perhaps TRBD1 (5 bases). The CDR3 is made up of 15 amino acids. V gave up 4 bases and J gave up 5 bases, with 17 bases separating them. Germline CDR1 LGHNT, CDR2 FRNRAP. CDR3 loop: CASGSQSWGGTEAFF. The CDR3 DNA sequence: TGTGCTAGTGGTTCTCAATCGTGGGGCGGTACTGAAGCTTTCTTT.

The chain has TRBV6-6 and TRBJ1-2; 9 bases agree with TRBD1. CDR1 and CDR2 from the germline V gene are MNHNY and SVGAGI (reference sequence). With 6 bases clipped from V and 6 bases from J, the junction kept 5 bases outside the gene matches. This CDR3 comprises 13 residues. The CDR3 loop reads CASSEGQGDGYTF. The CDR3, as DNA: TGTGCCAGCAGCGAGGGACAGGGCGATGGCTACACCTTC.

This chain uses TRBV2 with TRBJ1-2; D is perhaps TRBD1 (5 bases). CDR1 and CDR2 (germline): SNHLY, FYNNEI. Trimming pared 1 base from V and 4 bases from J, leaving 19 bases between. The CDR3 contains 17 residues. The CDR3: CASSEVYSGRVPYGYTF. The CDR3 nucleotides read TGTGCCAGCAGTGAAGTCTACAGTGGCAGGGTCCCCTATGGCTACACCTTC.

The chain has TRBV3-1 (or the pseudogene TRBV3-2) and TRBJ1-5; no reliable D call. Per germline, CDR1 LGHDT and CDR2 YNNKEL (reference sequence). The V end lost 0 bases, the J end lost 2 bases, and 5 bases lay between the germline ends. This CDR3 contains 14 residues. In nucleotides, the CDR3 is TGTGCCAGCAGCCAAGATTTCGGCAATCAGCCCCAGCATTTT. This sequence encodes CASSQDFGNQPQHF.

DNA for the CDR3: TGTGCCAGCAGCGTCCTCGGAGCCCTGAACACTGAAGCTTTCTTT. Its protein is CASSVLGALNTEAFF. V usage is TRBV9 and J usage is TRBJ1-1; D not certain. V was trimmed by 2 bases and J by 0 bases, leaving 11 bases between them. The CDR3 has 15 amino acids. Germline CDR1 is SGDLS and CDR2 is YYNGEE.

The CDR3 DNA sequence: TGTGCCAGCTCACAGGGGGCTGAACAGCCCCAGCATTTT. It codes for CASSQGAEQPQHF. This chain links TRBV19 with TRBJ1-5; 9 nucleotides agree with TRBD1. J lost 7 bases, V lost 9 bases, and 7 bases had no gene match. Germline-derived CDR1 and CDR2 are LNHDA and SQIVND (reference sequence). The length of the CDR3 is 13 residues.

The chain carries TRBV19 and TRBJ2-5; maybe TRBD1 (5 bases). The V and J ends lost 4 bases and 3 bases respectively, with 12 bases between them. The CDR3 runs 14 residues. Germline values: CDR1 LNHDA, CDR2 SQIVND (reference sequence). The CDR3 sequence is CASSTPGQEETQYF. CDR3 bases: TGTGCCAGTAGTACCCCAGGGCAAGAAGAGACCCAGTACTTC.

The chain uses TRBV18 and TRBJ1-4; TRBD1 matches 7 bases. The CDR3 consists of 15 residues. Germline-derived CDR1 and CDR2 are KGHSH and LQKENI. V was clipped by 8 bases and J by 7 bases; unmatched bases: 13. Here the CDR3 DNA reads TGTGCCAGCCAGGGGGACGGGTCCAAAGGTGAAAAACTGTTTTTT. Translation: CASQGDGSKGEKLFF.